The text below deals with one T cell receptor beta chain. Deletions cut 5 bases from V and 5 bases from J, with 10 bases between. CDR1 is LGHNT and CDR2 is FRNRAP in the germline V gene. The CDR3 totals 13 residues. These data are taken from a study of graft-versus-host responses after intestinal transplantation. Study summary: Tacrolimus plus steroids were given to all recipients for approximately three years, preceded by anti-thymocyte globulin induction.

Repertoires were generated with immunoSEQ multiplex PCR, while TCRdb's copy carries only in-frame clones and drops some. Of about 21,000 clones in the sample, over 80% were seen once. This receptor was identified in a human patient who received an intestinal transplant, so some T cells may come from the graft donor. Specimen: PBMCs, collected approximately 260 days after intestinal transplant. The chain uses TRBV12-5 and TRBJ2-1; a possible D gene is TRBD2 (5 bases). The CDR3 nucleotides are TGTGCTAGTGGTCCCGGGGTGGACAATGAGCAGTTCTTC. It encodes CASGPGVDNEQFF. The full variable domain, rest sourced from reference TRBV12-5 and TRBJ2-1, is DARVTQTPRHKVTEMGQEVTMRCQPILGHNTVFWYRQTMMQGLELLAYFRNRAPLDDSGMPKDRFSAEMPDATLATLKIQPSEPRDSAVYFCASGPGVDNEQFFGPGTRLTVL.